This is a list of T cell receptor beta chains from one sample in a study of shared clonotypes between healthy human individuals. Assay used: immunoSEQ multiplex PCR; TCRdb lists only in-frame clones, some missing. The repertoire includes a few million clones, about 90% of them detected once, and 0.3% to 0.45% sits in the top ten. The source material was naive CD4+ T cells from PBMCs. These receptors came from a man younger than 35 in good health. Some clones in this sample may be carry-over from other donors' samples. Both conserved end residues are part of each CDR3. D genes are given only for firm matches. Some rows mark clone size as missing; the rest say once, few, many or name a class of expanded clone.

J: TRBJ2-1; size: NA; V: TRBV28; D: TRBD2; CDR3: CASSSEAGGNYNEQFF; DNA: TGTGCCAGCAGTTCCGAAGCGGGAGGCAACTACAATGAGCAGTTCTTC
J: TRBJ2-7; size: NA; V: TRBV6-1; D: TRBD2; CDR3: CASSIGGSRYEQYF; DNA: TGTGCCAGCTCTATTGGCGGGAGTCGCTACGAGCAGTACTTC
J: TRBJ2-7; size: NA; V: TRBV29-1; D: NA; CDR3: CSVEVMEGAFAYEQYF; DNA: TGCAGCGTTGAAGTAATGGAGGGGGCCTTCGCCTACGAGCAGTACTTC
J: TRBJ2-5; size: NA; V: TRBV30; D: TRBD2; CDR3: CAWSAGLAGGETQYF; DNA: TGTGCCTGGAGTGCCGGACTAGCGGGAGGTGAGACCCAGTACTTC
J: TRBJ1-2; size: NA; V: TRBV6-1; D: NA; CDR3: CASSAGRYYGYTF; DNA: TGTGCCAGCAGTGCGGGACGGTACTATGGCTACACCTTC
J: TRBJ2-1; size: NA; V: TRBV5-1; D: TRBD2; CDR3: CASSSPQRAGGDEQFF; DNA: TGCGCCAGCAGCTCGCCTCAACGGGCGGGAGGCGATGAGCAGTTCTTC
J: TRBJ2-3; size: NA; V: TRBV28; D: NA; CDR3: CASSLATSARGTQYF; DNA: TGTGCCAGCAGTTTAGCGACAAGTGCAAGGGGTACGCAGTATTTT
J: TRBJ2-2; size: NA; V: TRBV10-3; D: TRBD2; CDR3: CAIGRTSGTGELFF; DNA: TGTGCCATCGGAAGGACTAGCGGAACCGGGGAGCTGTTTTTT
J: TRBJ1-2; size: once; V: TRBV6-1; D: NA; CDR3: CASSEGTRGWDTF; DNA: TGTGCCAGCAGTGAGGGGACTCGGGGGTGGGACACCTTC
J: TRBJ2-1; size: NA; V: TRBV9; D: TRBD2; CDR3: CASSERGLAEYNEQFF; DNA: TGTGCCAGCAGCGAGAGGGGACTAGCGGAGTACAATGAGCAGTTCTTC
J: TRBJ2-7; size: NA; V: TRBV6-5; D: NA; CDR3: CASSSGLVEQYF; DNA: TGTGCCAGCAGTTCGGGACTGGTCGAGCAGTACTTC
J: TRBJ1-1; size: NA; V: TRBV9; D: NA; CDR3: CASGPGKGVAEAFF; DNA: TGTGCCAGCGGCCCCGGGAAGGGGGTCGCTGAAGCTTTCTTT
J: TRBJ2-3; size: NA; V: TRBV9; D: TRBD1; CDR3: CASSVSWDRSRTDTQYF; DNA: TGTGCCAGCAGCGTGAGCTGGGACAGGTCTCGCACAGATACGCAGTATTTT
J: TRBJ1-2; size: NA; V: TRBV7-8; D: NA; CDR3: CASSLAPRGAFYGYTF; DNA: TGTGCCAGCAGCTTAGCGCCGAGGGGAGCTTTCTATGGCTACACCTTC
J: TRBJ1-1; size: NA; V: TRBV5-1; D: NA; CDR3: CASSLSWDTEAFF; DNA: TGCGCCAGCAGCTTGAGTTGGGACACTGAAGCTTTCTTT
J: TRBJ2-2; size: NA; V: TRBV19; D: TRBD2; CDR3: CASSTLSGSYTGELFF; DNA: TGTGCCAGTAGTACACTTAGCGGGAGTTACACCGGGGAGCTGTTTTTT
J: TRBJ2-7; size: NA; V: TRBV7-3; D: NA; CDR3: CASSLKGGAEQYF; DNA: TGTGCCAGCAGCTTAAAAGGCGGAGCCGAGCAGTACTTC
J: TRBJ2-7; size: NA; V: TRBV6-1; D: NA; CDR3: CASSEGTSTYEQYF; DNA: TGTGCCAGCAGTGAAGGGACTTCCACCTACGAGCAGTACTTC
J: TRBJ2-7; size: NA; V: TRBV5-4; D: NA; CDR3: CASGLVSAGEQYF; DNA: TGTGCCAGCGGCCTCGTATCCGCCGGTGAGCAGTACTTC
J: TRBJ2-3; size: NA; V: TRBV7-2; D: NA; CDR3: CASSLVGGATDTQYF; DNA: TGTGCCAGCAGCTTAGTAGGTGGGGCCACAGATACGCAGTATTTT
J: TRBJ2-2; size: NA; V: TRBV5-1; D: TRBD1; CDR3: CASSWGDRTRRATGELFF; DNA: TGCGCCAGCAGCTGGGGGGACAGGACCAGGCGTGCCACCGGGGAGCTGTTTTTT
J: TRBJ1-6; size: NA; V: TRBV30; D: NA; CDR3: CACSMSSYNSPLHF; DNA: TGTGCCTGTTCGATGAGCTCCTATAATTCACCCCTCCACTTT
J: TRBJ2-1; size: NA; V: TRBV9; D: TRBD2; CDR3: CASSVEGGRSGEQFF; DNA: TGTGCCAGCAGCGTAGAGGGCGGGAGATCGGGGGAGCAGTTCTTC
J: TRBJ1-2; size: NA; V: TRBV5-6; D: NA; CDR3: CASSLPELYGYTF; DNA: TGTGCCAGCAGCTTACCGGAGCTCTATGGCTACACCTTC
J: TRBJ2-1; size: NA; V: TRBV5-1; D: TRBD1; CDR3: CASKRDEGQGFF; DNA: TGCGCCAGCAAAAGGGACGAGGGACAGGGTTTCTTC
J: TRBJ2-5; size: NA; V: TRBV7-2; D: NA; CDR3: CASSLYETQYF; DNA: TGTGCCAGCAGCTTATACGAGACCCAGTACTTC
J: TRBJ2-7; size: once; V: TRBV2; D: TRBD2; CDR3: CASSEAGGRAYEQYF; DNA: TGTGCCAGCAGTGAAGCGGGCGGGAGGGCTTACGAGCAGTACTTC
J: TRBJ1-1; size: NA; V: TRBV4-3; D: TRBD1; CDR3: CASSYRGNTEAFF; DNA: TGCGCCAGCAGCTACAGGGGAAACACTGAAGCTTTCTTT
J: TRBJ2-7; size: NA; V: TRBV28; D: NA; CDR3: CASSSINVGENEQYF; DNA: TGTGCCAGCAGTTCGATAAACGTAGGGGAGAACGAGCAGTACTTC
J: TRBJ1-2; size: NA; V: TRBV7-9; D: TRBD1; CDR3: CASRSGTGKVIYTF; DNA: TGTGCCAGCAGGTCCGGGACAGGGAAGGTTATCTACACCTTC
J: TRBJ1-1; size: once; V: TRBV2; D: NA; CDR3: CASSPGPGGNTEAFF; DNA: TGTGCCAGCTCCCCAGGACCCGGGGGGAACACTGAAGCTTTCTTT
J: TRBJ1-4; size: NA; V: TRBV10-3; D: NA; CDR3: CAISESAGGPGVKLFF; DNA: TGTGCCATCAGTGAGTCTGCCGGGGGTCCCGGGGTCAAACTGTTTTTT
J: TRBJ2-2; size: NA; V: TRBV10-2; D: TRBD2; CDR3: CASSGGGLNTGELFF; DNA: TGCGCCAGCAGTGGGGGGGGACTAAACACCGGGGAGCTGTTTTTT
J: TRBJ1-1; size: NA; V: TRBV13; D: NA; CDR3: CASNSGSGRDTEAFF; DNA: TGTGCCAGCAATTCTGGATCGGGCAGGGACACTGAAGCTTTCTTT
J: TRBJ2-3; size: once; V: TRBV5-1; D: NA; CDR3: CASSLATGSTDTQYF; DNA: TGCGCCAGCAGCTTGGCGACAGGTTCCACAGATACGCAGTATTTT
J: TRBJ2-5; size: NA; V: TRBV9; D: NA; CDR3: CASSVSPGGGQETQYF; DNA: TGTGCCAGCAGCGTTTCTCCGGGGGGCGGTCAAGAGACCCAGTACTTC
J: TRBJ2-3; size: NA; V: TRBV7-9; D: TRBD2; CDR3: CASSLGLAKDTQYF; DNA: TGTGCCAGCAGCTTAGGACTAGCGAAAGATACGCAGTATTTT
J: TRBJ1-2; size: NA; V: TRBV9; D: TRBD1; CDR3: CASSVRTGDGGYTF; DNA: TGTGCCAGCAGCGTACGGACAGGGGATGGAGGCTACACCTTC
J: TRBJ2-7; size: once; V: TRBV28; D: NA; CDR3: CASSQTSAPSYEQYF; DNA: TGTGCCAGCAGTCAGACTAGTGCCCCCTCCTACGAGCAGTACTTC
J: TRBJ2-7; size: NA; V: TRBV9; D: TRBD2; CDR3: CASSGSGSPGEQYF; DNA: TGTGCCAGCAGCGGTAGCGGGAGCCCGGGCGAGCAGTACTTC
J: TRBJ1-1; size: NA; V: TRBV11-2; D: TRBD1; CDR3: CASSSDRGARVNTEAFF; DNA: TGTGCCAGCAGCTCGGACAGGGGAGCGAGGGTGAACACTGAAGCTTTCTTT
J: TRBJ1-4; size: NA; V: TRBV28; D: NA; CDR3: CASSFRQSATNEKLFF; DNA: TGTGCCAGCAGTTTCCGACAGTCTGCAACTAATGAAAAACTGTTTTTT
J: TRBJ2-2; size: NA; V: TRBV9; D: NA; CDR3: CASSVQRFGGLGGELFF; DNA: TGTGCCAGCAGCGTACAACGGTTCGGAGGGCTCGGCGGGGAGCTGTTTTTT
J: TRBJ1-2; size: NA; V: TRBV6-6; D: TRBD1; CDR3: CASSSGPHRGDGYTF; DNA: TGTGCCAGCAGTTCGGGCCCTCACAGGGGGGACGGCTACACCTTC
J: TRBJ2-7; size: NA; V: TRBV6-1; D: NA; CDR3: CASSRHLSSYEQYF; DNA: TGTGCCAGCAGTCGCCACCTCAGCTCCTACGAGCAGTACTTC
J: TRBJ1-2; size: NA; V: TRBV29-1; D: TRBD1; CDR3: CSVEVAGGIYGYTF; DNA: TGCAGCGTTGAAGTGGCAGGGGGTATCTATGGCTACACCTTC
J: TRBJ2-2; size: once; V: TRBV11-2; D: TRBD2; CDR3: CASSAGLAGVFRDTGELFF; DNA: TGTGCCAGCAGCGCGGGACTAGCGGGAGTATTCAGGGACACCGGGGAGCTGTTTTTT
J: TRBJ1-1; size: few; V: TRBV5-1; D: NA; CDR3: CASSFNTEAFF; DNA: TGCGCCAGCAGCTTCAACACTGAAGCTTTCTTT
J: TRBJ1-5; size: NA; V: TRBV30; D: NA; CDR3: CAWSRELSQPQHF; DNA: TGTGCCTGGAGCAGGGAGTTGAGTCAGCCCCAGCATTTT
J: TRBJ2-1; size: NA; V: TRBV30; D: NA; CDR3: CAWSGTPGYNEQFF; DNA: TGTGCCTGGAGTGGGACCCCGGGGTACAATGAGCAGTTCTTC
J: TRBJ2-2; size: NA; V: TRBV9; D: NA; CDR3: CASSVVGSAGELFF; DNA: TGTGCCAGCAGCGTAGTAGGGTCAGCCGGGGAGCTGTTTTTT
J: TRBJ1-4; size: NA; V: TRBV6-1; D: NA; CDR3: CASSAPGFGEKLFF; DNA: TGTGCCAGCAGTGCTCCAGGGTTCGGAGAAAAACTGTTTTTT
J: TRBJ2-1; size: NA; V: TRBV7-2; D: TRBD2; CDR3: CASSLYLSGAYNEQFF; DNA: TGTGCCAGCAGCTTATACCTTAGCGGGGCCTACAATGAGCAGTTCTTC
J: TRBJ2-1; size: NA; V: TRBV18; D: TRBD2; CDR3: CASSPQGLAGGSGNEQFF; DNA: TGTGCCAGCTCACCACAAGGACTAGCGGGAGGTTCGGGCAATGAGCAGTTCTTC
J: TRBJ1-4; size: NA; V: TRBV5-1; D: NA; CDR3: CASSLTLTTNEKLFF; DNA: TGCGCCAGCAGCTTGACCCTAACAACTAATGAAAAACTGTTTTTT
J: TRBJ1-1; size: NA; V: TRBV7-3; D: NA; CDR3: CASSLNPVGDWNTEAFF; DNA: TGTGCCAGCAGCCTGAACCCGGTCGGCGATTGGAACACTGAAGCTTTCTTT
J: TRBJ1-1; size: NA; V: TRBV28; D: TRBD1; CDR3: CASSPGTGGTEAFF; DNA: TGTGCCAGCAGCCCTGGGACAGGGGGCACTGAAGCTTTCTTT
J: TRBJ1-4; size: NA; V: TRBV5-1; D: NA; CDR3: CASSLVSGNNEKLFF; DNA: TGCGCCAGCAGCTTGGTTAGCGGAAACAATGAAAAACTGTTTTTT
J: TRBJ1-3; size: NA; V: TRBV28; D: NA; CDR3: CASSFLIGGSGNTIYF; DNA: TGTGCCAGCAGTTTCTTGATCGGGGGTTCTGGAAACACCATATATTTT
J: TRBJ2-5; size: NA; V: TRBV5-1; D: TRBD1; CDR3: CASSFDRGPEETQYF; DNA: TGCGCCAGCAGCTTCGACAGGGGACCAGAAGAGACCCAGTACTTC